Listed here is a single T cell receptor (beta chain). These data are taken from a study of blood T cell repertoires in COVID-19. About the study: The samples span acute and convalescent COVID-19 from the United States, Italy and Spain. PBMCs, B-cell-depleted T cells, or T cells provided the cDNA or gDNA that made up the material.

Germline CDR1 is KGHSH and CDR2 is LQKENI. Trimming shortened V by 2 bases and J by 5 bases, and 7 bases separated the two germline ends. The CDR3 runs 14 residues. As processed by the authors: Reference gene primer amplification gave nucleated cell count estimates. Sequencing was performed with immunoSEQ multiplex PCR; in TCRdb, only in-frame clones are kept and a portion is missing. V and J calls and clone size are those listed in that table; D and trimming were worked out from the DNA. The table lists about 250,000 clones, around 85% of them singletons. Material for sequencing was peripheral blood. This chain joins TRBV18 and TRBJ1-6; unclear D gene. This clonotype was sampled from an elderly man with acute or convalescent COVID-19. The CDR3 nucleotides are TGTGCCAGCTCACCAGGGCCGGATAATTCACCCCTCCACTTT. Translating it yields CASSPGPDNSPLHF.